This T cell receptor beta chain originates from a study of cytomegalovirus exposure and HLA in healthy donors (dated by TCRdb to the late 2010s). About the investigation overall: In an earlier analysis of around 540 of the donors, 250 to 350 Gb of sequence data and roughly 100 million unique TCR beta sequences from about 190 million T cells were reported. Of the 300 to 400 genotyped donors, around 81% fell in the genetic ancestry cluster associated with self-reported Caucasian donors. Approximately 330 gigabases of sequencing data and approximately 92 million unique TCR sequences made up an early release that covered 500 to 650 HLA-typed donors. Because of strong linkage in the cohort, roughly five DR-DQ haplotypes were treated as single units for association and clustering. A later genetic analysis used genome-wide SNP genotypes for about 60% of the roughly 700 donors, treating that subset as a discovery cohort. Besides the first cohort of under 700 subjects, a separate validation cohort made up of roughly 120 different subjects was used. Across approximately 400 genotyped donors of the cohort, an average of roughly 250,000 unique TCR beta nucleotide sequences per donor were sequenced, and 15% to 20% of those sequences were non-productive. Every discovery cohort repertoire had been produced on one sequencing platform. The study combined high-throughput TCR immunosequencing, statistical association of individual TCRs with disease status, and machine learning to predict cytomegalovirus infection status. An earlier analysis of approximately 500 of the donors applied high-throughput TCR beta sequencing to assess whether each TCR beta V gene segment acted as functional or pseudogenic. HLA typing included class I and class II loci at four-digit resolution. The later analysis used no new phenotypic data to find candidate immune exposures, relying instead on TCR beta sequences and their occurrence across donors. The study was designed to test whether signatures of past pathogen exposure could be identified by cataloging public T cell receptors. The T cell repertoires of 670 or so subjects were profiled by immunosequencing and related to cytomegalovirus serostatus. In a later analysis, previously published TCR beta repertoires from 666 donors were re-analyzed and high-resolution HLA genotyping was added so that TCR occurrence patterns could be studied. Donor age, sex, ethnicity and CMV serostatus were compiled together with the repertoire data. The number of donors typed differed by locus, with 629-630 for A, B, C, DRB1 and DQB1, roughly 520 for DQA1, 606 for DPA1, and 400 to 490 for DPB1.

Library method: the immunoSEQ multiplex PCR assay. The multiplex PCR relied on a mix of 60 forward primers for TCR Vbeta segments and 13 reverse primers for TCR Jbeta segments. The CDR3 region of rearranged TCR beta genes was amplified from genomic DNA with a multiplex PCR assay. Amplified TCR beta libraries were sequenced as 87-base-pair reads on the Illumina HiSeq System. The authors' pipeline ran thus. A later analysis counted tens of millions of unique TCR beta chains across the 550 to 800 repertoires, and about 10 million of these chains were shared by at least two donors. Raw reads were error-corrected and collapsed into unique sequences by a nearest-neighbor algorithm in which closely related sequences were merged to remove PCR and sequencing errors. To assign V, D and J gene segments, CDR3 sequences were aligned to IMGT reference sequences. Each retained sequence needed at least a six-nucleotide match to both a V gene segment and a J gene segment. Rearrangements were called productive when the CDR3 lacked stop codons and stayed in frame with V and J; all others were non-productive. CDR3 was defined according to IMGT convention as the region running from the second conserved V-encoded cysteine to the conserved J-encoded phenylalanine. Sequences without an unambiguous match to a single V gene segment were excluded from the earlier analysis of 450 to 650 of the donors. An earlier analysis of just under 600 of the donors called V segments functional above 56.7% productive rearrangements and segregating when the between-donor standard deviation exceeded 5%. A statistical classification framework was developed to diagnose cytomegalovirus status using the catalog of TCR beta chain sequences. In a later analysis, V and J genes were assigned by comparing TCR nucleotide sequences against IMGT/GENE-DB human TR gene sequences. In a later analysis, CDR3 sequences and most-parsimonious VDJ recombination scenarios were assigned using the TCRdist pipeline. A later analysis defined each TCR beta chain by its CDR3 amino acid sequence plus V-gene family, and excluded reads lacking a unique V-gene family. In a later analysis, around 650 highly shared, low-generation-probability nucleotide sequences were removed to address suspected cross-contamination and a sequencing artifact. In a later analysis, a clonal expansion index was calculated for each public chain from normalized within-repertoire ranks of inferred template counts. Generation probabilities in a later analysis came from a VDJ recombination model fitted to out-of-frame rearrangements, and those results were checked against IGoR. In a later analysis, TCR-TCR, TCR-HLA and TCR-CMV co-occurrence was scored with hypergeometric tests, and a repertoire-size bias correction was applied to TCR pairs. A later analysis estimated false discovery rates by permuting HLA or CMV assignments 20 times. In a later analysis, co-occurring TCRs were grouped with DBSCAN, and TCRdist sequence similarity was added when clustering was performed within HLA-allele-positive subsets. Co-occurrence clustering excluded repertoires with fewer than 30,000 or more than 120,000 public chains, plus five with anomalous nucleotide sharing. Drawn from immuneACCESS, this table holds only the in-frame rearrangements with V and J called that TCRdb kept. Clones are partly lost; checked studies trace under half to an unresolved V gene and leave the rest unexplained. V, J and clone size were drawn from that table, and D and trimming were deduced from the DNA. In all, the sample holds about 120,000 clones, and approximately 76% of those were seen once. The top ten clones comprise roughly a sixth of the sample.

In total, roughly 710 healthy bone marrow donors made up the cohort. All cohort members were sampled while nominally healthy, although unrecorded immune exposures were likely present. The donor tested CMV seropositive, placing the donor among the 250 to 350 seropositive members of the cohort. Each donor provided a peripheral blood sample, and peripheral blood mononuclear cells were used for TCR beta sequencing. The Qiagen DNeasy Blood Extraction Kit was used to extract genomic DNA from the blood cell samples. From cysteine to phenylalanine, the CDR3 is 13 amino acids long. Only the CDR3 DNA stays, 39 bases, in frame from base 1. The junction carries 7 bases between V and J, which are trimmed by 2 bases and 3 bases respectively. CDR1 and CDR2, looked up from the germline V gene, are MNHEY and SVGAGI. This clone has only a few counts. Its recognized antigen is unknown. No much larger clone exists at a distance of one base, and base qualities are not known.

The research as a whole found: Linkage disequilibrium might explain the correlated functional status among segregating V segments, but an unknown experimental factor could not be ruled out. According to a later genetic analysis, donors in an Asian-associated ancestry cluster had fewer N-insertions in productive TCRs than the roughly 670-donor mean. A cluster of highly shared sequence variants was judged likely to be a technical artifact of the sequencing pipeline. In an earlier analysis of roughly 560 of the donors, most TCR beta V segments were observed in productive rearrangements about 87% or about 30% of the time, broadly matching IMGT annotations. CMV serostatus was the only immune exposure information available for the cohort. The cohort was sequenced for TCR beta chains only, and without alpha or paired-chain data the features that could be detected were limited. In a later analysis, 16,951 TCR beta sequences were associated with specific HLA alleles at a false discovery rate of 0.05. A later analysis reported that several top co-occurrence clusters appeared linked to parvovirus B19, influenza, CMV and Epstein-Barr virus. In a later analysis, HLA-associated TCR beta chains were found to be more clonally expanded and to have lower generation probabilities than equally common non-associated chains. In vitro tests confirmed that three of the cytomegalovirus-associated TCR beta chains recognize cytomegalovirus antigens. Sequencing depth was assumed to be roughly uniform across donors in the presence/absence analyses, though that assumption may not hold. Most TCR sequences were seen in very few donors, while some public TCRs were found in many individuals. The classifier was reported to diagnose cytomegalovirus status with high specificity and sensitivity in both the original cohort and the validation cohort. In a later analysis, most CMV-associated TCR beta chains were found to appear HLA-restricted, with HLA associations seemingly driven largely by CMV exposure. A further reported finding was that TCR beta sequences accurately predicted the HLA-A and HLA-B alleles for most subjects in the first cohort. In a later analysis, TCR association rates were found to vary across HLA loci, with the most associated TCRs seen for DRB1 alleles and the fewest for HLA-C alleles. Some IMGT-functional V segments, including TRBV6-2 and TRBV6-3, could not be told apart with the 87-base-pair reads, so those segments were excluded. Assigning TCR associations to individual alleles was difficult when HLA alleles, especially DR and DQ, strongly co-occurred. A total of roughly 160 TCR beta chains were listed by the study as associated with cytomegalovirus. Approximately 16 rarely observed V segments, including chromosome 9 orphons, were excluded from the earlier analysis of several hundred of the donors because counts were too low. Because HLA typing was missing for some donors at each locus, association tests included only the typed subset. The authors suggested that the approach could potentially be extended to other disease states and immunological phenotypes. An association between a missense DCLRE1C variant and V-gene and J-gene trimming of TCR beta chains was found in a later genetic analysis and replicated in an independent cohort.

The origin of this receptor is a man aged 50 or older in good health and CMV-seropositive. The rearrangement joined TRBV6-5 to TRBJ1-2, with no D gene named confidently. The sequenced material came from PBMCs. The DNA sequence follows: TGTGCCAGCAGTTACGGACTCGACTATGGCTACACCTTC. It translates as CASSYGLDYGYTF.